The clone carrying this TCR beta chain was found a few times. Its cognate antigen is unknown. The record originates from a study of TIL therapy for anti-PD-1-resistant metastatic lung cancer. Background on the study: Patients then received nivolumab; progressors got lymphodepletion, TIL and IL-2. Median patient age was almost 55, ranging about 38-80 years.

The sample's time point: pre-treatment sample, taken before nivolumab and TIL therapy. This was the immunoSEQ v3 assay. Survey-level samples got 1.5 million to 2 million read pairs; deep-level samples got roughly 4.5-6.5 million. Profiled with immunoSEQ multiplex PCR; TCRdb holds only in-frame clones, not every one. Of about 21,000 clones in the sample, about three quarters were seen once. Germline V CDR1 and CDR2: SGHKS, YYEKEE (reference sequence). Between the trimmed V and J ends, which lost 2 bases and 4 bases, there was a span of 7 bases. The CDR3 is 13 residues long. General study results and limits: After infusion, TIL clonotypes partly replaced peripheral T cells and declined over months.

The sequences come from blood, collected at baseline. The TCR comes from a person aged 25 to 85 with non-small cell lung cancer. The chain recombines TRBV5-5 with TRBJ1-5; D unclear. This chain's CDR3 is CASSFGENQPQHF. CDR3 coding DNA: TGTGCCAGCAGCTTTGGCGAGAATCAGCCCCAGCATTTT.